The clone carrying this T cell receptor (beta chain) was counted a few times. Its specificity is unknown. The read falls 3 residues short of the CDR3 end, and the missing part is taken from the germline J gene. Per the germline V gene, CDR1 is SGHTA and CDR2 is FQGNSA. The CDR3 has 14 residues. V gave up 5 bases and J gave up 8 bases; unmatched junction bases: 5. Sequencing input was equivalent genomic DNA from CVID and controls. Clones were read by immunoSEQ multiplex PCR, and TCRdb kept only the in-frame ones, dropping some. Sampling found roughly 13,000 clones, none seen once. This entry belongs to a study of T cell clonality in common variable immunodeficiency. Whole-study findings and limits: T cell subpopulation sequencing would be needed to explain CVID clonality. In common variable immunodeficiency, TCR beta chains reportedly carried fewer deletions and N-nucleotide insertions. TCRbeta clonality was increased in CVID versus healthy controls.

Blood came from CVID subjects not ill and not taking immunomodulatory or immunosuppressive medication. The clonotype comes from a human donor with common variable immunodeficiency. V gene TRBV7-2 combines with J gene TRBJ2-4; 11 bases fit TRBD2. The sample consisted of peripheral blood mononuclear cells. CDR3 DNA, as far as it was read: TGTGCCAGCAGCCTGACTAGCGGGGAGGACATT. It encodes CASSLTSGEDI. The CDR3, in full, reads CASSLTSGEDIQYF.